Sequencing of this TCR beta chain was carried out in a study of T cells in Graves' hyperthyroidism and ophthalmopathy. What was amplified from RNA transcripts were TCR beta CDR3 regions. Researchers ran a first-round RT-PCR on the TCR CDR3 using the HTBI primer set. Each CDR3 protein gets one entry after TCRdb re-called the multiplex PCR reads with MiXCR. The sample holds around 580,000 distinct CDR3 sequences, just over 45% seen once. The CDR3 has 13 residues. After removal of 8 bases from V and 0 bases from J, the junction contained 4 bases not matched to a gene. Germline CDR1 is MGHDK and CDR2 is SYGVNS. Overall study results and limits: Prediction of ophthalmopathy progression came a median 6.5 months pre-onset. Blood also contained most expanded thyroid clonotypes above 0.001.

Diagnoses were made from clinical symptoms, serum measures (thyroxine and TRAb), thyroid ultrasound and orbital computed tomography. With respect to this clonotype: Its antigen is still unknown.

The genes are TRBV25-1 and TRBJ2-7, with 7 bases that match TRBD1. This receptor was taken from a woman aged 18-29 years with Graves' hyperthyroidism. The sequenced sample consisted of peripheral blood or thyroid tissue (not recorded which). In nucleotides, the CDR3 is TGTGCCAGCGGACAGGCGAGCTCCTACGAGCAGTACTTC. Its protein is CASGQASSYEQYF.